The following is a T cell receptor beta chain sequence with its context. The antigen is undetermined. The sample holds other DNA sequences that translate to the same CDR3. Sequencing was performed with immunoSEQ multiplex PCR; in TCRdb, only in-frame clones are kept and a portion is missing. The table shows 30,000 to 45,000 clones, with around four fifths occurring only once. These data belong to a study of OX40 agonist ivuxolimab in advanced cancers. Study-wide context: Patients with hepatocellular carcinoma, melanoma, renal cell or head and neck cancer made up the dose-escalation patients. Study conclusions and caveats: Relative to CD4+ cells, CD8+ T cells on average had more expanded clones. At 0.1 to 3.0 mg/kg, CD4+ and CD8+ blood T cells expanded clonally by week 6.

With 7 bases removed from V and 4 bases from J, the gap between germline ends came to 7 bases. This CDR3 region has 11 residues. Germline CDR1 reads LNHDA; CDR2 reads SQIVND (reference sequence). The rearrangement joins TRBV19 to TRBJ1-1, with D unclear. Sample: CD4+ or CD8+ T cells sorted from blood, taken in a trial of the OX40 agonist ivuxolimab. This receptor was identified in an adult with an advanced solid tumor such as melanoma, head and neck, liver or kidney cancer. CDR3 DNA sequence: TGTGCCAGTAAGGGAAGCACTGAAGCTTTCTTT. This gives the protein CASKGSTEAFF.